The 30 T cell receptor beta chains below come from one sample, sequenced in a study of cytomegalovirus exposure and HLA in healthy donors. PCR involved 60 Vbeta and 13 Jbeta primers. This table comes from immunoSEQ multiplex PCR, and its TCRdb copy is limited to in-frame clones, with some not included. This table holds 110,000 or so clones, around 15% found once. Sequencing was performed on PBMCs. The receptors shown here come from a female donor in good health and CMV-seronegative.

This clone was detected only a few times. V is TRBV7-2 and J is TRBJ2-5; possible D gene TRBD2, 5 bases. V was shortened by 7 bases and J by 2 bases, with 14 bases between the two germline ends. The CDR3 loop spans 14 amino acids. Germline V lookup: CDR1 SGHTA, CDR2 FQGNSA. CDR3 bases: TGTGCCAGCAAGAGGGTAGAAACTCAAGAGACCCAGTACTTC. This sequence encodes CASKRVETQETQYF.

CDR3: CASSLSGNSYNEQFF. CDR3 coding DNA: TGTGCCAGCAGCTTGAGCGGGAACTCCTACAATGAGCAGTTCTTC. The chain carries TRBV5-8 and TRBJ2-1; 7 bases fit TRBD2. The CDR3 totals 15 residues. V shed 1 base and J 0 bases; nucleotides not matched to a gene: 1. Germline CDR1 and CDR2: SGHTS and YDEGEE.

Only a few counts were recorded for this clone. J is TRBJ2-1 and V is TRBV7-2, with D tentatively TRBD2 (5 bases). Trimming left V 5 bases short and J 2 bases short, with 13 bases between. The CDR3 extends over 15 amino acids. Per the germline V gene, CDR1 is SGHTA and CDR2 is FQGNSA. CDR3 nucleotide sequence: TGTGCCAGCAGCCATAGCGTAGCCACCTACAATGAGCAGTTCTTC. It codes for CASSHSVATYNEQFF.

This clone was detected only a few times. Other DNA sequences in this sample translate to the same CDR3. The chain has TRBV9 and TRBJ2-6; D perhaps matches TRBD1 (6 bases). The CDR3 is 15 amino acids. Germline CDR1 and CDR2: SGDLS and YYNGEE. Trimming cost V 2 bases and J 1 base, with 7 bases left between them. The CDR3 protein is CASSVQGSGANVLTF. CDR3 bases: TGTGCCAGCAGCGTTCAGGGGTCTGGGGCCAACGTCCTGACTTTC.

This clone was detected only a few times. The rearrangement links TRBV6-1 to TRBJ2-1; D unresolved. The V end lost 2 bases, the J end lost 4 bases, and 15 bases lay between the germline ends. The germline gives CDR1 MNHNS, CDR2 SASEGT. The CDR3 has 16 residues. This chain's CDR3 is CASSEQVRDTYNEQFF. The CDR3, as DNA: TGTGCCAGCAGTGAACAGGTCCGAGACACGTACAATGAGCAGTTCTTC.

This clone appeared a few times. The rearrangement links TRBV5-4 to TRBJ1-2; TRBD1 matches 9 bases. Germline CDR1 reads SGHNT; CDR2 reads YYREEE (reference sequence). V shed 0 bases and J 7 bases; nucleotides not matched to a gene: 7. The CDR3 consists of 15 residues. CDR3 in DNA: TGTGCCAGCAGCTTGGCTGGACAGGGGAGAGGTGGCTACACCTTC. Translation: CASSLAGQGRGGYTF.

The chain joins TRBV19 to TRBJ2-3, with D perhaps matching TRBD2 (6 bases). The V end lost 5 bases, the J end lost 6 bases, and 21 bases lay between the germline ends. The germline CDR1 and CDR2 sequences are LNHDA and SQIVND (reference sequence). The CDR3 extends over 16 amino acids. CDR3 in amino acids: CASSALAAPTKDTQYF. The CDR3, as DNA: TGTGCCAGTAGTGCATTAGCGGCACCCACTAAGGATACGCAGTATTTT.

This clone was counted between two and nine times. Other DNA sequences from this sample encode an identical CDR3 as well. The chain recombines TRBV7-9 with TRBJ2-7; D not resolved. CDR3 length equals 11 residues. V lost 1 base to trimming and J lost 7 bases, with 5 bases between them. Germline V lookup: CDR1 SEHNR, CDR2 FQNEAQ (reference sequence). DNA of the CDR3: TGTGCCAGCAGCTTAGGTCTGGAGCAGTACTTC. It translates to CASSLGLEQYF.

The chain is built from TRBV6-1 and TRBJ2-1, with D possibly matching TRBD1 (5 bases). The CDR3 consists of 11 residues. V was shortened by 7 bases and J by 12 bases, with 13 bases between the two germline ends. Looked up from germline, CDR1 is MNHNS and CDR2 is SASEGT. The chain's CDR3 is CASTPGFGQFF. In nucleotides, the CDR3 is TGTGCCAGCACCCCAGGGTTCGGGCAGTTCTTC.

This chain links TRBV7-9 with TRBJ1-1; 8 bases are shared with TRBD1. The trim removed 9 bases at V and 3 bases at J, leaving 3 bases unmatched. The CDR3 sequence is 12 residues long. Germline-derived CDR1 and CDR2 are SEHNR and FQNEAQ (reference sequence). CDR3 amino acids: CASGQGYTEAFF. DNA for the CDR3: TGTGCCAGTGGACAGGGTTACACTGAAGCTTTCTTT.

This clone was detected a few times. This sequence joins TRBV30 and TRBJ1-1; D perhaps matches TRBD1 (6 bases). The germline V gene encodes CDR1 GTSNPN and CDR2 SVGIG (reference sequence). This CDR3 contains 14 residues. Trimming left V 4 bases short and J 4 bases short, with 16 bases between. The CDR3 DNA sequence: TGTGCCTGGAATCGGGACATCCGGGGCACTGAAGCTTTCTTT. Its translation: CAWNRDIRGTEAFF.

V and J are TRBV9 and TRBJ2-7, with a tentative D call TRBD1 (6 bases). V lost 0 bases and J 6 bases, leaving 10 bases between the germline ends. This CDR3 is 13 amino acids long. CDR1 SGDLS and CDR2 YYNGEE come from the germline V gene. The CDR3 bases are TGTGCCAGCAGCGTAGCTGGGGGCTTCGAGCAGTACTTC. This encodes CASSVAGGFEQYF. The variable domain in full, with the rest retrieved from reference TRBV9 and TRBJ2-7, is DSGVTQTPKHLITATGQRVTLRCSPRSGDLSVYWYQQSLDQGLQFLIQYYNGEERAKGNILERFSAQQFPDLHSELNLSSLELGDSALYFCASSVAGGFEQYFGPGTRLTVT.

The V and J genes are TRBV9 and TRBJ1-1; possible D gene TRBD1, 6 bases. CDR1 is SGDLS and CDR2 is YYNGEE in the germline V gene. This CDR3 spans 15 amino acids. Trimming shortened V by 1 base and J by 4 bases, and 14 bases separated the two germline ends. CDR3 residues: CASSVRAGAGTEAFF. The CDR3 DNA sequence: TGTGCCAGCAGCGTACGGGCAGGGGCGGGCACTGAAGCTTTCTTT.

The J gene is TRBJ2-7, the V gene TRBV12-5; 10 bases are a match to TRBD1. The CDR3 spans 16 residues. The germline V gene has CDR1 LGHNT and CDR2 FRNRAP. J was trimmed by 2 bases and V by 5 bases; bases with no gene match: 9. In nucleotides, the CDR3 is TGTGCTAGTGGTCCCTCCCCCGGACAGGGGGCCTACGAGCAGTACTTC. It specifies CASGPSPGQGAYEQYF.

The chain has TRBV9 and TRBJ2-3, with 9 bases that match TRBD2. The CDR3 length is 15 residues. V gave up 4 bases and J gave up 6 bases; unmatched junction bases: 9. The germline V gene encodes CDR1 SGDLS and CDR2 YYNGEE. CDR3 amino acids: CASSSSSGMGDTQYF. CDR3 nucleotides: TGTGCCAGCAGCAGTTCTAGCGGGATGGGCGATACGCAGTATTTT.

This clone turned up a few times. This chain connects TRBV27 to TRBJ1-1; tentatively, D is TRBD1 (5 bases). The CDR3 length is 15 residues. Between the trimmed V and J ends, which lost 7 bases and 3 bases, there was a span of 18 bases. Germline CDR1 MNHEY, CDR2 SMNVEV (reference sequence). The CDR3, as DNA: TGTGCCAGCACCTCGCGGGGTCGGGGGGACACTGAAGCTTTCTTT. This codes for CASTSRGRGDTEAFF.

The V and J genes are TRBV30 and TRBJ1-1; 8 bases line up with TRBD1. CDR3 length: 21 amino acids. Germline loops: CDR1 GTSNPN, CDR2 SVGIG (reference sequence). J gave up 0 bases and V 0 bases, and 21 bases lay outside the gene matches. This CDR3 is CAWSVPHLSGGETELNTEAFF. The CDR3 bases are TGTGCCTGGAGTGTACCCCACCTTTCAGGGGGCGAGACAGAGTTGAACACTGAAGCTTTCTTT.

The sample holds a few counts of this clone. V usage is TRBV4-1 and J usage is TRBJ1-2; 7 bases align to TRBD1. Per germline, CDR1 MGHRA and CDR2 YSYEKL. The CDR3 length is 15 residues. The ends lost 1 base at V and 5 bases at J; junction bases unmatched: 7. The DNA for the CDR3 is TGCGCCAGCAGCCAAGGGACAGGATCAGGATATGGCTACACCTTC. It yields the protein CASSQGTGSGYGYTF.

The chain has TRBV29-1 and TRBJ2-7; 10 positions agree with TRBD2. The CDR3 runs to 14 residues. Germline CDR1 is SQVTM and CDR2 is ANQGSEA. Trimming at V came to 1 base and at J to 2 bases, leaving 2 bases not matched to a gene. CDR3 coding DNA: TGCAGCGTTGAAGGGACTAGCGGTCCCTACGAGCAGTACTTC. Translating gives CSVEGTSGPYEQYF.

This clone was recorded a few times. The V and J genes are TRBV2 and TRBJ2-5; 11 bases are shared with TRBD2. The CDR3 runs 15 residues. With 5 bases clipped from V and 2 bases from J, the junction kept 4 bases outside the gene matches. In germline, CDR1 is SNHLY, CDR2 FYNNEI. CDR3 amino acids: CASSTIAGGQETQYF. The CDR3 DNA reads TGTGCCAGCAGTACAATAGCGGGGGGGCAAGAGACCCAGTACTTC.

The genes are TRBV27 and TRBJ2-7; possibly TRBD1 for D (5 bases). Per the germline V gene, CDR1 is MNHEY and CDR2 is SMNVEV (reference sequence). The CDR3 runs to 15 residues. V gave up 8 bases and J gave up 5 bases, with 22 bases separating them. In DNA form, the CDR3 reads TGTGCCAGCGGGGCCTCCGGGTCGGTGGTGGACGAGCAGTACTTC. Translating gives CASGASGSVVDEQYF.

This clone turned up a few times. The J gene is TRBJ2-3, the V gene TRBV28; D uncertain. V lost 3 bases to trimming and J lost 1 base, with 5 bases between them. The CDR3 is 13 amino acids. CDR1 is MDHEN and CDR2 is SYDVKM in the germline V gene. The CDR3 here is CASSFPGTDTQYF. For the CDR3, the DNA is TGTGCCAGCAGTTTCCCCGGCACAGATACGCAGTATTTT.

This clone was detected only a few times. The chain joins TRBV23-1 to TRBJ1-4; D unclear. TRBV23-1 carries the ORF label, with uncertain function. The CDR3 contains 13 residues. Trimming took off 8 bases at V and 17 bases at J, with 24 bases between the two ends. CDR3 sequence: CASPSGKVLRIFF. CDR3 in DNA: TGCGCCAGCCCTTCCGGGAAGGTCCTCCGGATATTTTTT.

The V gene is TRBV2, the J gene TRBJ2-3; 7 nucleotides agree with TRBD2. The length of the CDR3 is 15 residues. V gave up 8 bases and J gave up 1 base; unmatched junction bases: 9. Germline V gives CDR1 SNHLY, CDR2 FYNNEI. The CDR3 loop is CASSREESRTDTQYF. As DNA, the CDR3 is TGTGCCAGCTCCCGGGAGGAATCGCGCACAGATACGCAGTATTTT.

V gene TRBV30 combines with J gene TRBJ2-5; D perhaps matches TRBD1 (6 bases). Deletions cut 3 bases from V and 1 base from J, with 9 bases between. CDR1 and CDR2 from the germline V gene are GTSNPN and SVGIG (reference sequence). The CDR3 length is 13 residues. The CDR3, as DNA: TGTGCCTGGAGCGGGGACACCCAAGAGACCCAGTACTTC. It yields the protein CAWSGDTQETQYF. Supplemented by reference TRBV30 and TRBJ2-5, the full variable domain reads SQTIHQWPATLVQPVGSPLSLECTVEGTSNPNLYWYRQAAGRGLQLLFYSVGIGQISSEVPQNLSASRPQDRQFILSSKKLLLSDSGFYLCAWSGDTQETQYFGPGTRLLVL.

This clone was picked up a small number of times. The V and J genes are TRBV5-1 and TRBJ2-5; D is perhaps TRBD2 (5 bases). V lost 2 bases, J lost 1 base, and 12 bases lay in between. Germline loops: CDR1 SGHRS, CDR2 YFSETQ. The CDR3 runs to 15 residues. The CDR3 region is CASSFDGLLQETQYF. CDR3 DNA sequence: TGCGCCAGCAGCTTCGACGGACTGCTCCAAGAGACCCAGTACTTC.

This clone has a handful of counts. The CDR3 bases are TGTGCCAGCAGCTTAGAAGTGGGGGCGGGCACTGAAGCTTTCTTT. This encodes CASSLEVGAGTEAFF. The genes are TRBV7-2 and TRBJ1-1, with D maybe TRBD1 (6 bases). Germline-derived CDR1 and CDR2 are SGHTA and FQGNSA. This CDR3 region has 15 residues. V was clipped by 1 base and J by 4 bases, with 13 bases between them.

This clone has at least ten counts. The rearrangement uses TRBV5-1 and TRBJ1-4; 10 nucleotides line up with TRBD1. In germline, CDR1 is SGHRS, CDR2 YFSETQ. The CDR3 loop spans 14 amino acids. J lost 8 bases, V lost 0 bases, and 1 base had no gene match. For the CDR3, the DNA is TGCGCCAGCAGCTTGGGACAGGGGGCCGAAAAACTGTTTTTT. Amino acids: CASSLGQGAEKLFF.

There are a few counts of this clone. The rearrangement uses TRBV30 and TRBJ2-7; D remains unclear. V was shortened by 1 base and J by 1 base, with 11 bases between the two germline ends. CDR3 length: 14 residues. The germline gives CDR1 GTSNPN, CDR2 SVGIG (reference sequence). The chain's CDR3 is CAWSGRSGSYEQYF. As DNA, the CDR3 is TGTGCCTGGAGTGGTCGGTCAGGTTCCTACGAGCAGTACTTC.

This clone was detected a few times. J is TRBJ2-7 and V is TRBV19, with D unclear. V was clipped by 3 bases and J by 0 bases, with 12 bases between them. The length of the CDR3 is 15 residues. The V gene's germline CDR1 is LNHDA and CDR2 SQIVND (reference sequence). The CDR3 protein is CASSIRGDSSYEQYF. The DNA for the CDR3 is TGTGCCAGTAGTATTCGCGGAGATAGCTCCTACGAGCAGTACTTC.